The 24 T cell receptor beta chains below come from one sample, sequenced in a study of response to subunit inactivated influenza vaccine. TCRdb analysed the RT-PCR reads with MiXCR anew, one entry per CDR3 protein. The table has under 550,000 distinct CDR3 sequences, under 8.5% seen once. The sequencing here drew on PBMCs from blood, taken around 25 months after vaccination. All receptors come from a man aged 50 to 75 who received an inactivated influenza vaccine.

This clonotype was detected ten times or more. This chain links TRBV7-8 with TRBJ2-2, with 10 bases fitting TRBD2. This CDR3 has 16 amino acids. Germline loops: CDR1 SGHVS, CDR2 FQNEAQ. V shed 2 bases and J 4 bases; nucleotides not matched to a gene: 4. The CDR3 coding sequence is TGTGCCAGCAGCTTAACTAGCGGGATAGGCACCGGGGAGCTGTTTTTT. The encoded protein is CASSLTSGIGTGELFF. The complete variable domain, with remaining parts taken from reference TRBV7-8 and TRBJ2-2, reads GAGVSQSPRYKVAKRGQDVALRCDPISGHVSLFWYQQALGQGPEFLTYFQNEAQLDKSGLPSDRFFAERPEGSVSTLKIQRTQQEDSAVYLCASSLTSGIGTGELFFGEGSRLTVL.

This clonotype has ten or more counts. This rearrangement joins TRBV7-2 to TRBJ2-7, with 7 nucleotides matching TRBD2. Germline CDR1 reads SGHTA; CDR2 reads FQGNSA. V shed 3 bases and J 4 bases; nucleotides not matched to a gene: 6. This CDR3 has 14 amino acids. CDR3 protein: CASSLRASGYEQYF. The CDR3 region has the DNA TGTGCCAGCAGCTTGAGGGCTAGCGGATACGAGCAGTACTTC.

V usage is TRBV6-2 or TRBV6-3 and J usage is TRBJ2-5, with a tentative D call TRBD2 (7 bases). Germline V gives CDR1 MNHEY, CDR2 SVGEGT. V was clipped by 8 bases and J by 4 bases, with 11 bases between them. There are 12 residues in the CDR3. CDR3 nucleotide sequence: TGTGCCAGCGGGGGGGCGGGAGAGACCCAGTACTTC. This encodes CASGGAGETQYF.

Here the CDR3 reads CAISESVLVYNEQFF. CDR3 DNA: TGTGCCATCAGTGAGTCGGTCCTAGTTTACAATGAGCAGTTCTTC. The J gene is TRBJ2-1, the V gene TRBV10-3; D remains ambiguous. CDR1 and CDR2 from the germline V gene are ENHRY and SYGVKD. There are 15 residues in the CDR3. The ends were cut back, 0 bases at V and 4 bases at J, with 10 bases in the middle.

This clonotype was recorded a few times. The CDR3 DNA follows: TGTGCCAGCGAACGGGGCACAGATACGCAGTATTTT. Residues: CASERGTDTQYF. This chain connects TRBV2 to TRBJ2-3; no reliable D call. The germline gives CDR1 SNHLY, CDR2 FYNNEI. The germline V and J ends were trimmed by 8 bases and 1 base, with 7 bases remaining between them. The CDR3 extends over 12 amino acids.

This clonotype was observed a handful of times. The germline gene is not matched at one end of the junction; a read error may be the cause. The chain combines TRBV27 with TRBJ2-1; 11 bases agree with TRBD2. The V gene's germline CDR1 is MNHEY and CDR2 SMNVEV (reference sequence). CDR3 length: 18 amino acids. The chain's CDR3 is CASKEEIWLAGGPHRWVF. The CDR3 DNA is TGTGCCAGCAAAGAAGAGATTTGGTTAGCGGGAGGGCCCCACAGGTGGGTCTTC.

The chain has TRBV28 and TRBJ2-1; D possibly corresponds to TRBD2 (6 bases). The CDR3 runs to 14 residues. The V end lost 1 base, the J end lost 6 bases, and 10 bases lay between the germline ends. The germline V gene encodes CDR1 MDHEN and CDR2 SYDVKM. The CDR3 loop reads CASSLLEGSNEQFF. The CDR3 DNA reads TGTGCCAGCAGTTTATTGGAGGGTAGCAATGAGCAGTTCTTC.

This clonotype was seen ten or more times. The CDR3 loop reads CASKYGERDGYTF. The CDR3 nucleotides are TGTGCCAGCAAGTACGGGGAAAGAGATGGCTACACCTTC. V is TRBV6-1 and J is TRBJ1-2; no clear D. The CDR3 is made up of 13 amino acids. CDR1 MNHNS and CDR2 SASEGT come from the germline V gene. V was trimmed by 7 bases and J by 6 bases, leaving 15 bases between them.

This clonotype was observed a few times. The genes are TRBV7-9 and TRBJ1-5, with 8 nucleotides matching TRBD1. The V gene's germline CDR1 is SEHNR and CDR2 FQNEAQ (reference sequence). This CDR3 is built from 15 residues. Trimming cost V 5 bases and J 4 bases; bases outside gene matches: 7. The CDR3 bases are TGTGCCAGCAGCCCTGACAGGGGAAGGAATCAGCCCCAGCATTTT. This encodes CASSPDRGRNQPQHF.

The rearrangement joins TRBV15 to TRBJ1-1; D call uncertain. Germline V lookup: CDR1 LNHNV, CDR2 YYDKDF (reference sequence). This CDR3 spans 14 amino acids. V was clipped by 1 base and J by 1 base, with 7 bases between them. CDR3 DNA sequence: TGTGCCACCAGCAGAGTGGACGGGAACACTGAAGCTTTCTTT. Protein sequence: CATSRVDGNTEAFF.

The CDR3 here is CATSMGWDEQYF. CDR3 sequence (DNA): TGTGCTACCTCTATGGGGTGGGACGAGCAGTACTTC. The chain joins TRBV7-7 to TRBJ2-7; D is ambiguous. Germline V gene lookup returns CDR1 SSHAT and CDR2 FNYEAQ (reference sequence). The CDR3 has 12 residues.

The chain uses TRBV7-9 and TRBJ2-7, with D possibly TRBD2 on 5 matching bases. V was pared by 5 bases and J by 3 bases, with 11 bases between. Per germline, CDR1 SEHNR and CDR2 FQNEAQ (reference sequence). The CDR3 runs 13 residues. The CDR3 loop is CASSKDGLYEQYF. CDR3 sequence (DNA): TGTGCCAGCAGCAAGGACGGACTCTACGAGCAGTACTTC.

This clonotype was found a few times. This chain uses TRBV21-1 with TRBJ2-5. TRBV21-1 is labeled a pseudogene. The CDR3 loop spans 15 amino acids. CDR3 sequence: CASSKARRHQETQYF. In DNA form, the CDR3 reads TGTGCCAGCAGCAAAGCTAGAAGGCACCAAGAGACCCAGTACTTC.

This clonotype was detected many times. The chain couples TRBV4-1 to TRBJ2-1; no definite D call. The V gene lost 2 bases and the J gene lost 7 bases, with 15 bases spanning the gap. CDR3 size: 15 residues. Germline V lookup: CDR1 MGHRA, CDR2 YSYEKL. CDR3 sequence reads: CASSQQVLGFNEQFF. CDR3 in DNA: TGCGCCAGCAGCCAACAGGTGCTGGGTTTTAATGAGCAGTTCTTC.

This clonotype occurred a few times. The chain combines TRBV29-1 with TRBJ2-2, with TRBD1 as a possible D gene (7 bases). The ends were cut back, 5 bases at V and 5 bases at J, with 18 bases in the middle. CDR1 and CDR2 (germline): SQVTM, ANQGSEA. This CDR3 is built from 15 residues. CDR3: CSVLPAGTVTGELFF. CDR3 DNA: TGCAGCGTTCTCCCTGCGGGGACAGTTACCGGGGAGCTGTTTTTT.

The rearrangement uses TRBV24-1 and TRBJ2-1, with 9 nucleotides matching TRBD2. Germline CDR1 and CDR2: KGHDR and SFDVKD. The V segment lost 4 bases and the J segment 7 bases; nucleotides outside the gene matches: 10. The CDR3 totals 16 residues. The CDR3 protein is CATSDPQREVANEQFF. The CDR3 coding sequence is TGTGCCACCAGTGACCCTCAGCGGGAGGTGGCTAATGAGCAGTTCTTC.

This clonotype was counted only a few times. The gene calls are TRBV12-3 or TRBV12-4 and TRBJ2-1; no clear D. The CDR3 consists of 16 residues. V was clipped by 7 bases and J by 6 bases, with 22 bases between them. The CDR3, as DNA: TGTGCCAGCAAGTTGGTGGGGATGTTATGGAGCAATGAGCAGTTCTTC. Its protein is CASKLVGMLWSNEQFF.

This sequence joins TRBV12-3 or TRBV12-4 and TRBJ2-2; the match to TRBD2 covers 11 bases. Unmatched junction bases numbered 5, after V lost 6 bases and J lost 2 bases. This CDR3 contains 16 residues. CDR3 coding DNA: TGTGCCAGCAGACGTACTAGCGGGGGTAACACCGGGGAGCTGTTTTTT. Protein product: CASRRTSGGNTGELFF.

The chain uses TRBV10-3 and TRBJ1-1; 11 bases align to TRBD1. This CDR3 is 13 amino acids long. Germline values: CDR1 ENHRY, CDR2 SYGVKD. V dropped 8 bases and J dropped 5; count of bases not matched to a gene: 4. The CDR3 sequence: CAISGTGGTEAFF. DNA of the CDR3: TGTGCCATCTCCGGGACAGGGGGTACTGAAGCTTTCTTT.

The chain is built from TRBV18 and TRBJ2-7; the D gene is possibly TRBD1 (5 bases). V dropped 2 bases and J dropped 6 bases, with 14 bases sitting between them. The CDR3 runs to 14 residues. Germline CDR1 and CDR2: KGHSH and LQKENI. The CDR3 DNA reads TGTGCCAGCTCACCAGTTCCCAGGGCTGGCGAGCAGTACTTC. This codes for CASSPVPRAGEQYF. Looking up the rest from reference TRBV18 and TRBJ2-7 gives the full variable domain: NAGVMQNPRHLVRRRGQEARLRCSPMKGHSHVYWYRQLPEEGLKFMVYLQKENIIDESGMPKERFSAEFPKEGPSILRIQQVVRGDSAAYFCASSPVPRAGEQYFGPGTRLTVT.

There are many counts of this clonotype. V gene TRBV20-1 combines with J gene TRBJ1-5; D is undetermined. The CDR3 spans 13 residues. Trimming took 0 bases from V and 1 from J, leaving 4 bases between them. Germline V gives CDR1 DFQATT, CDR2 SNEGSKA (reference sequence). CDR3: CSARDSSNQPQHF. The CDR3 DNA is TGCAGTGCTAGAGATAGCAGCAATCAGCCCCAGCATTTT.

This clonotype turned up a few times. CDR3 amino acids: CSANGPPAENYNEQFF. CDR3 coding DNA: TGCAGTGCTAACGGACCCCCCGCGGAAAATTACAATGAGCAGTTCTTC. The chain carries TRBV20-1 and TRBJ2-1; D is unresolved. Germline-derived CDR1 and CDR2 are DFQATT and SNEGSKA (reference sequence). CDR3 size: 16 residues. V gave up 4 bases and J gave up 4 bases, with 20 bases separating them.

This clonotype came up many times. This chain links TRBV5-6 with TRBJ1-1; no clear D gene. Germline values: CDR1 SGHDT, CDR2 YYEEEE. CDR3 length equals 14 residues. V lost 4 bases and J lost 6, with 16 bases in between. The CDR3 loop reads CASSVPSRAAEAFF. CDR3 nucleotide sequence: TGTGCCAGCAGCGTACCATCGCGGGCCGCTGAAGCTTTCTTT. Drawing the rest from reference TRBV5-6 and TRBJ1-1, the complete variable domain is DAGVTQSPTHLIKTRGQQVTLRCSPKSGHDTVSWYQQALGQGPQFIFQYYEEEERQRGNFPDRFSGHQFPNYSSELNVNALLLGDSALYLCASSVPSRAAEAFFGQGTRLTVV.

This clonotype was observed a handful of times. J is TRBJ2-3 and V is TRBV4-2; the match to TRBD2 covers 10 bases. Germline V gene data show CDR1 as LGHNA and CDR2 as YNFKEQ. V dropped 2 bases and J dropped 1; count of bases not matched to a gene: 6. The length of the CDR3 is 17 residues. The CDR3, as DNA: TGTGCCAGCAGCCAAATCACCGGGACTAGCGGCACAGATACGCAGTATTTT. Translation gives CASSQITGTSGTDTQYF.